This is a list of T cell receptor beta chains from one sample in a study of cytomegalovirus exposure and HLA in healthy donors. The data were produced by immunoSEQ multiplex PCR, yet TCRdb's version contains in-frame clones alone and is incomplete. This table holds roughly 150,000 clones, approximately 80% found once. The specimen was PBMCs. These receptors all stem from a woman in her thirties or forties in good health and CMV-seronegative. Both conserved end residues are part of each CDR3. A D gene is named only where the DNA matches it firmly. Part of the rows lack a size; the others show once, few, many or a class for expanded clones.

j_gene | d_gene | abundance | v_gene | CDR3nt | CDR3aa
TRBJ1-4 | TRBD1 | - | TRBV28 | TGTGCCAGCAGTTCTACAGGGGCAACTAATGAAAAACTGTTTTTT | CASSSTGATNEKLFF
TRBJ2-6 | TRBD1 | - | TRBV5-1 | TGCGCCAGCAGCCCGGGACAGGTTTTCTCTGGGGCCAACGTCCTGACTTTC | CASSPGQVFSGANVLTF
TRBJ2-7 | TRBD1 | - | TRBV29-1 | TGCAGCGTCGTAATTTTGGGACAGAGAGTACGAGTGCAGTACTTC | CSVVILGQRVRVQYF
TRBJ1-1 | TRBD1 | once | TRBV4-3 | TGCGCCAGCAGCCAAGGGACAGGGCCAAACACTGAAGCTTTCTTT | CASSQGTGPNTEAFF
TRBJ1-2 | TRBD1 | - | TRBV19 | TGTGCCAGTAGTGCCGGGACAGGGGCTGGCTACACCTTC | CASSAGTGAGYTF
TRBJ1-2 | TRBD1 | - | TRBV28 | TGTGCCAGCAGTTTATTAGCAGGGGGCGGCTACACCTTC | CASSLLAGGGYTF
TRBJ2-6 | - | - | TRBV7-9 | TGTGCCAGCAGCTTGGGCAGCCTGACTTTC | CASSLGSLTF
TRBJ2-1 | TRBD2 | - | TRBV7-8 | TGTGCCAGCAGCTTGGATGGCGGGAGTTACAATGAGCAGTTCTTC | CASSLDGGSYNEQFF
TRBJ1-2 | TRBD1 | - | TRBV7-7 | TGTGCCAGCAGCTTATACCTGTTCCTGTCGCCAGGGGGTCACTATGGCTACACCTTC | CASSLYLFLSPGGHYGYTF
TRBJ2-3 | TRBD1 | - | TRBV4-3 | TGCGCCAGCAGCCAAGGACGCAGGGGGCTCTTTGGGACAGATACGCAGTATTTT | CASSQGRRGLFGTDTQYF
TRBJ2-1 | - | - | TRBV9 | TGTGCCAGCAGCGTAGGTCGGGGAACCTCCTACAATGAGCAGTTCTTC | CASSVGRGTSYNEQFF
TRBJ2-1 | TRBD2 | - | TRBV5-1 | TGCGCCAGCAGCCCACTAGCGGGGGGGCCGAATGAGCAGTTCTTC | CASSPLAGGPNEQFF
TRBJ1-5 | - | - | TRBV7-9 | TGTGCCAGCAGCTTAGACAGGGACGCTCAGCCCCAGCATTTT | CASSLDRDAQPQHF
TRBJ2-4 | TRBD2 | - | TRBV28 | TGTGCCAGTAGGGAATCTAGCGGGAAGGGGGGGACCAAAAACATTCAGTACTTC | CASRESSGKGGTKNIQYF
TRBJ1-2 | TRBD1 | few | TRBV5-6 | TGTGCCAGCAGCTTGGAGGGACAGGGAGGCTACACCTTC | CASSLEGQGGYTF
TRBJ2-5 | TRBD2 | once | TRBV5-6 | TGTGCCAGCAGCTTGCCTCTTGGGGGGGTTGAGACCCAGTACTTC | CASSLPLGGVETQYF
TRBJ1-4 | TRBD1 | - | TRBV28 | TGTGCCAGCAGTTTATCCCCCGGGACAGGCTATGAAAAACTGTTTTTT | CASSLSPGTGYEKLFF
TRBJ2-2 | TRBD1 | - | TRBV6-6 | TGTGCCAGCAGTCACGGGACAGGGCACACCGGGGAGCTGTTTTTT | CASSHGTGHTGELFF
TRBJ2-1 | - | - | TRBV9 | TGTGCCAGCAGCGTAGAGGCGGGACCCTACAATGAGCAGTTCTTC | CASSVEAGPYNEQFF
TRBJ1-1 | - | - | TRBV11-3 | TGTGCCAGCAGCCGGATACAGGGCGGGACTGAAGCTTTCTTT | CASSRIQGGTEAFF